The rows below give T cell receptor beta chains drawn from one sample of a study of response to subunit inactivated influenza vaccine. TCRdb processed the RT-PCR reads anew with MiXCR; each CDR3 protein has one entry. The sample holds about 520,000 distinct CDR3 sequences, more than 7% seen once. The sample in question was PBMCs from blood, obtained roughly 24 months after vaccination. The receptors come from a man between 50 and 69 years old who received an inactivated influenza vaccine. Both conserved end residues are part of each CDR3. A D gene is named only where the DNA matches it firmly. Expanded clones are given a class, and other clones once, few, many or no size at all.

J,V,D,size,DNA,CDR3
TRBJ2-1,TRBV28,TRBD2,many,TGTGCCAGCAGTTGGACTAGCGGGAGTTTGAGTGAGCAGTTCTTC,CASSWTSGSLSEQFF
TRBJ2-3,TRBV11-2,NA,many,TGTGCCAGCAGCTTAGGAGAAGGCCGGTGGACAGATACGCAGTATTTT,CASSLGEGRWTDTQYF
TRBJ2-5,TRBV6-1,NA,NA,TGTGCCAGCAGAGCCCGACAAGGGCAAGAGACCCAGTACTTC,CASRARQGQETQYF
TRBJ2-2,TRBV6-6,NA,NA,TGTGCCAGCACCCCGTGGGGAGCCGGGGAGCTGTTTTTT,CASTPWGAGELFF
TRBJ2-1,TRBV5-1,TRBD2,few,TGCGCCAGCAGCCCTCAGACTAGCGGTCCGTACAATGAGCAGTTCTTC,CASSPQTSGPYNEQFF
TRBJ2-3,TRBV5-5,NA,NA,TGTGCCAGCATCCTGGGCCATACAGATACGCAGTATTTT,CASILGHTDTQYF
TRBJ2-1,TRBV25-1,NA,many,TGTGCCAGCAGTGAGACCGGGGGGCAGTTCTTC,CASSETGGQFF
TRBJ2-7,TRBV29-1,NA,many,TGCAGCGTTGAAGTTGGGGGGAGTGTGGACGAGCAGTACTTC,CSVEVGGSVDEQYF
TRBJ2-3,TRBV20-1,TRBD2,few,TGCAGTGCTAGAGATCTGCTAGCGGGAGGGCGGGGTTCAGATACGCAGTATTTT,CSARDLLAGGRGSDTQYF
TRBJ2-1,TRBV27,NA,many,TGTGCCAGCAGAACGGGAGTGTATGAGCAGTTCTTC,CASRTGVYEQFF
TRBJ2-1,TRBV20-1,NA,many,TGCATTCTTGAAGGCTTGACTACGAATGAGCAGTTCTTC,CILEGLTTNEQFF
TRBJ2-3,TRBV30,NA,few,TGTGCCTGGAGTGTACAGGGCCCAAGGGGCCCAGATACGCAGTATTTT,CAWSVQGPRGPDTQYF
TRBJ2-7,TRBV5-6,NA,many,TGTGCCAGCAGCTGGACCGGGAACTACGAGCAGTACTTC,CASSWTGNYEQYF
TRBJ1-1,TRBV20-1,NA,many,TGCAGTGCCGAACGGGCGGTGGGAATGGCTTTCTTT,CSAERAVGMAFF
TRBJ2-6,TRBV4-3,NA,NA,TGCGCCAGCAGCCAAGATATAGTGACATCCAACGTCCTGACTTTC,CASSQDIVTSNVLTF
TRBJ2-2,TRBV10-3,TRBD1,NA,TGTGCCACCCAAGGTTCGACAGGGGCCCACACCGGGGAGCTGTTTTTT,CATQGSTGAHTGELFF
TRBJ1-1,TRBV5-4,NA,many,TGTGCCAGCAGCTTTGCCTCGGTCGTGAACACTGAAGCTTTCTTT,CASSFASVVNTEAFF
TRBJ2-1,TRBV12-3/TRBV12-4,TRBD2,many,TGTGCCAGCAGTGTTACTAGCGGGGGGGCGAATGAGCAGTTCTTC,CASSVTSGGANEQFF
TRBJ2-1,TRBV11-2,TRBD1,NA,TGTGCCAGCAGCCACAGGGGGTATGAGCAGTTCTTC,CASSHRGYEQFF
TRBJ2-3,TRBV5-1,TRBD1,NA,TGCGCCAGCAGCTTGGCCGTGGCAGGGGGTCGATTAGATACGCAGTATTTT,CASSLAVAGGRLDTQYF
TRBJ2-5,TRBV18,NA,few,TGTGCCAGCTCACCAGGTGTTAGGTCAGAGACCCAGTACTTC,CASSPGVRSETQYF
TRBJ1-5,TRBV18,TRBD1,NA,TGTGCCAGCTCGCCACAGGGGGCCAATCAGCCCCAGCATTTT,CASSPQGANQPQHF
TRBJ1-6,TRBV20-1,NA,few,TGCAGTGCTAAAAAAGTTGTAAGGGGCGTTGGTTCACCCCTCCACTTT,CSAKKVVRGVGSPLHF
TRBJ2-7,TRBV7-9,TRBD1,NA,TGTGCCTCAGGGGGTGACAGCCCCTACGAGCAGTACTTC,CASGGDSPYEQYF
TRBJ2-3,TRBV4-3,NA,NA,TGCGCCAGCAGCCCTACCGTAACTGGAGATACGCAGTATTTT,CASSPTVTGDTQYF
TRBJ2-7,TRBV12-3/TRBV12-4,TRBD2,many,TGTGCCAGCAGCGAGACTAGCGGTTTGGTCGAGCAGTACTTC,CASSETSGLVEQYF
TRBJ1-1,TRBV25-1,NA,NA,TGTGCCAGCAGTGCCCAGGGAGGGCGGACTGAAGCTTTCTTT,CASSAQGGRTEAFF
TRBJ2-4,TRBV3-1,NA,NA,TGTGCCAGCAGCCAAGAGGGGTGGGCCAAAAACATTCAGTACTTC,CASSQEGWAKNIQYF
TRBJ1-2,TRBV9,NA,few,TGTGCCAGCAGCGTAGGGTCAGGGTCCTATGGCTACACCTTC,CASSVGSGSYGYTF
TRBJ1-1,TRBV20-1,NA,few,TGCAGTGCTAGCGGGGGACGGCGAAGTGAAGCTTTCTTT,CSASGGRRSEAFF
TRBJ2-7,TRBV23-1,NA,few,TGCGCCAGCAGTCAATCGAATGGCAGAGAGGGAAAGCAGTACTTC,CASSQSNGREGKQYF
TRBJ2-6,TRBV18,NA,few,TGTGCCAGCTCACCAACGGCAGGCCTCTCTGGGGCCAACGTCCTGACTTTC,CASSPTAGLSGANVLTF
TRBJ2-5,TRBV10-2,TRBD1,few,TGCGCCAGCAGTGAGCCCATGACAGGGAAGTACCAAGAGACCCAGTACTTC,CASSEPMTGKYQETQYF
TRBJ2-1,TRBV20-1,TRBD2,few,TGCAGTGCTAGAACGAGGCCTAGCGGGAGTTGGAATGAGCAGTTCTTC,CSARTRPSGSWNEQFF
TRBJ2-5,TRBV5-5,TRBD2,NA,TGTGCCAGCAGCAAGGAGACTAGCAGCCACGGGACCCAGTACTTC,CASSKETSSHGTQYF
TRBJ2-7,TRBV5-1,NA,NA,TGCGCCAGCAGCATTTCAGAGGGCCCCTACGAGCAGTACTTC,CASSISEGPYEQYF
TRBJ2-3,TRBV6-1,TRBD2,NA,TGTGCCAGCAGCGGCGCTAGCGGGAGGGGATCAGATACGCAGTATTTT,CASSGASGRGSDTQYF
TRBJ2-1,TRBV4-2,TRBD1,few,TGTGCCAGCAGCCAAGATGTTTATGGACAGGGGGGAGGTGAGCAGTTCTTC,CASSQDVYGQGGGEQFF
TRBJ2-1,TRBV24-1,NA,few,TGTGCCACCAGTGATTTGCGGACGGACCCTTACAATGAGCAGTTCTTC,CATSDLRTDPYNEQFF
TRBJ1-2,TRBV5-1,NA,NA,TGCGCCAGCAGCTCGGCCCCAGGGAATTTATATGGCTACACCTTC,CASSSAPGNLYGYTF
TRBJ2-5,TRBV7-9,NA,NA,TGTGCCAGCAGCTTAGCCGAACGGGACAAACGGTACTTC,CASSLAERDKRYF
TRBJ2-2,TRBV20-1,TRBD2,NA,TGCAGTGCTAGAGTCTCAGCGGGAGGAACCGGGGAGCTGTTTTTT,CSARVSAGGTGELFF
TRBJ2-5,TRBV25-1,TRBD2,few,TGTGCCAGCGGGCCTGCGGGAGAGGGGGAGACCCAGTACTTC,CASGPAGEGETQYF
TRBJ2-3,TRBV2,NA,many,TGTGCCAGCAGTGAAGCGCCGCATACGCAGTATTTT,CASSEAPHTQYF
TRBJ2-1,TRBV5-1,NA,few,TGCGCCAGCAGCTTGATGGACCCCCCGTCTGCCTACAATGAGCAGTTCTTC,CASSLMDPPSAYNEQFF
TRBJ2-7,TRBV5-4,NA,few,TGTGCCAGCAGTCGGACTCTCGCCTACGAGCAGTACTTC,CASSRTLAYEQYF
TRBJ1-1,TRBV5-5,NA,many,TGTGCCAGCAGCTTAGTCATGAGGGAAGCTTTCTTT,CASSLVMREAFF
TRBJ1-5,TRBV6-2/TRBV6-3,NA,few,TGTGCCAGCAGTTACAAGGGAGGGTTTAGCAATCAGCCCCAGCATTTT,CASSYKGGFSNQPQHF
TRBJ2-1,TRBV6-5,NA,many,TGTGCCAGCAGTTACTCGTACAGACAAAATGAGCAGTTCTTC,CASSYSYRQNEQFF
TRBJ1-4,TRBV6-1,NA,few,TGTGCCAGCAGAAGCCGAACGGGTCGAGTCGAAAAACTGTTTTTT,CASRSRTGRVEKLFF
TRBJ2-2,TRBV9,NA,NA,TGTGCCAGCAGCGTAGGGGGGGCGACGAGCACCGGGGAGCTGTTTTTT,CASSVGGATSTGELFF
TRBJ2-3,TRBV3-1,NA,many,TGTGCCAGCAGTCAAAACAAAGCAGATACGCAGTATTTT,CASSQNKADTQYF
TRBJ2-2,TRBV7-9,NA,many,TGTGCCAGCAGCTTAATTGGAATCTTAACTACAACCGGGGAGCTGTTTTTT,CASSLIGILTTTGELFF
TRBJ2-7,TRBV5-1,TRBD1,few,TGCGCCAGCAGCTCGACGGGACAGCCCCCCTACGAGCAGTACTTC,CASSSTGQPPYEQYF
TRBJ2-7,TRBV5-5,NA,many,TGTGCCAGCAGCTGGACGACCTACGAGCAGTACTTC,CASSWTTYEQYF
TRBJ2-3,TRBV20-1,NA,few,TGCAGTGCTTCCCCTCGAGCAGATACGCAGTATTTT,CSASPRADTQYF
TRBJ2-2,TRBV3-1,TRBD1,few,TGTGCCAGCAGCCAAGCCGGGGGACAGGCAAATACCGGGGAGCTGTTTTTT,CASSQAGGQANTGELFF
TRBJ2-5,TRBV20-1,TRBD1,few,TGCAGTGCGAACAGGGGATCTGCCCAAGAGACCCAGTACTTC,CSANRGSAQETQYF
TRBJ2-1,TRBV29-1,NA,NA,TGCAGCGCCACCCCAGGGCAGGGGCAATTCTATGATGAGCAGTTCTTC,CSATPGQGQFYDEQFF
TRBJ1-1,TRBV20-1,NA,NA,TGCAGTGCTAGAGATCGTACAGGAAGAGGCACTGAAGCTTTCTTT,CSARDRTGRGTEAFF